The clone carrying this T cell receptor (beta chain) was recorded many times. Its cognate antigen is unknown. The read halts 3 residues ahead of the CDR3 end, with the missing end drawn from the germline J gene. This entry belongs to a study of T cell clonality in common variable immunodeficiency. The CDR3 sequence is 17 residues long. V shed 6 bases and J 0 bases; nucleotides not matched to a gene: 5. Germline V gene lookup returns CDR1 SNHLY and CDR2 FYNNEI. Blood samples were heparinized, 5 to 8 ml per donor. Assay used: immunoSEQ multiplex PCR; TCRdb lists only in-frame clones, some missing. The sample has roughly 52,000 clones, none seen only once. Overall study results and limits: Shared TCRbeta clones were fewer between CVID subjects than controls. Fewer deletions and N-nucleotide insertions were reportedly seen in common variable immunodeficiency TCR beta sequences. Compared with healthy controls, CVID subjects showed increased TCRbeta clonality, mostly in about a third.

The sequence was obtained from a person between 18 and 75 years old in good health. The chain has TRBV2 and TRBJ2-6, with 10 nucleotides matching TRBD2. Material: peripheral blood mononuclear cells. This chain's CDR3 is CASRRTSGYSGANVLTF. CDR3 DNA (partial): TGTGCCAGCAGACGGACTAGCGGCTACTCTGGGGCCAACGTC.